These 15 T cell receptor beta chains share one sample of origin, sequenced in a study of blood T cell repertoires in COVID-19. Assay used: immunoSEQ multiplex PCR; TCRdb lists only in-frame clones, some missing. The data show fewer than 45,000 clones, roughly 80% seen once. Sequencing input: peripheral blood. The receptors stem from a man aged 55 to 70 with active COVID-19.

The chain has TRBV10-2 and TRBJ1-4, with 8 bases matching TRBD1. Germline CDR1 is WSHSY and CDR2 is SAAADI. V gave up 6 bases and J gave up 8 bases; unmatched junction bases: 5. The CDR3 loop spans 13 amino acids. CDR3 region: CASSGQGGEKLFF. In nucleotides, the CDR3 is TGCGCCAGCAGCGGACAGGGTGGAGAAAAACTGTTTTTT.

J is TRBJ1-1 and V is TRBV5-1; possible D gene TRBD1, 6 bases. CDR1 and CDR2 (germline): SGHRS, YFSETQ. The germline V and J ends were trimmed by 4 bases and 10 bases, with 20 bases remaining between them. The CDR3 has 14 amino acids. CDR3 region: CASSIGTSGSGAFF. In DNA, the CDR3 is TGCGCCAGCAGCATCGGGACATCGGGTTCAGGAGCTTTCTTT.

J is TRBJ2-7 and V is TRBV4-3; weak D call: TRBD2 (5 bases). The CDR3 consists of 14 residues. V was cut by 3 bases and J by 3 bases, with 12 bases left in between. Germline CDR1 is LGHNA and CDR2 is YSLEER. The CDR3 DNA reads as TGCGCCAGCAGCCAGGACTCTCTAGTCTACGAGCAGTACTTC. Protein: CASSQDSLVYEQYF.

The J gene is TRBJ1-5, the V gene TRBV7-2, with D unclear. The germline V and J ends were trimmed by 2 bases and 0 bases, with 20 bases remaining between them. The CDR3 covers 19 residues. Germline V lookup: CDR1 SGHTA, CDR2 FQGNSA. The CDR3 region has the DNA TGTGCCAGCAGCTTAATCAAAGTAGCCGGATCAAATAGCAATCAGCCCCAGCATTTT. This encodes CASSLIKVAGSNSNQPQHF.

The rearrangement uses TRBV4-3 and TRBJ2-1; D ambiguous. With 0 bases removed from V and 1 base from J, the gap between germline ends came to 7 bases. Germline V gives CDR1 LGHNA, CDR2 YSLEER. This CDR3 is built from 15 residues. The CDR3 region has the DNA TGCGCCAGCAGCCAAGAACCCACATCCTACAATGAGCAGTTCTTC. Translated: CASSQEPTSYNEQFF.

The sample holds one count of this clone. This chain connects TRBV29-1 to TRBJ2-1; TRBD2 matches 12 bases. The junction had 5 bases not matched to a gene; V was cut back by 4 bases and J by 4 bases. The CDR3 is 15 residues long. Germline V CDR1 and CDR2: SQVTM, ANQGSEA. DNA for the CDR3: TGCAGCGTTGGGCCCGGGACTAGCGGGTACAATGAGCAGTTCTTC. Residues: CSVGPGTSGYNEQFF.

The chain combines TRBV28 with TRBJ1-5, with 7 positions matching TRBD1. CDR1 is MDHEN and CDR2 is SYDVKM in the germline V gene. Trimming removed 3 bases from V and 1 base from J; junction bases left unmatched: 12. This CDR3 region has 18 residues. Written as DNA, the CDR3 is TGTGCCAGCAGTTTGCGAGGGGGCAAGGTTAGGAGCAATCAGCCCCAGCATTTT. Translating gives CASSLRGGKVRSNQPQHF.

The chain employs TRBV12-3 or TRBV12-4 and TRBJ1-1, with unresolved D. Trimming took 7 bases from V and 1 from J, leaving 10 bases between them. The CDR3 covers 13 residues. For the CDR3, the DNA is TGTGCCAGCACCCCGGTCACGAACACTGAAGCTTTCTTT. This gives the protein CASTPVTNTEAFF.

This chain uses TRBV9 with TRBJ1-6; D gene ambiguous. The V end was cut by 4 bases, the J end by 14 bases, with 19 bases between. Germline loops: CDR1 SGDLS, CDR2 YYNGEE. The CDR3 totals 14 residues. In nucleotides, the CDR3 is TGTGCCAGCAGCTCCGGGTCCGTCCGGCCGGCCCTCCACTTT. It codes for CASSSGSVRPALHF.

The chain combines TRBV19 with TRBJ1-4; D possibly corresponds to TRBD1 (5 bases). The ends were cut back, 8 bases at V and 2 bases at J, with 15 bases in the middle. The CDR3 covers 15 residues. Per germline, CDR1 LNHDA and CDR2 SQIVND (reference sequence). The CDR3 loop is CASGIRRGTNEKLFF. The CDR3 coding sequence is TGTGCCAGTGGAATTAGGAGGGGCACTAATGAAAAACTGTTTTTT.

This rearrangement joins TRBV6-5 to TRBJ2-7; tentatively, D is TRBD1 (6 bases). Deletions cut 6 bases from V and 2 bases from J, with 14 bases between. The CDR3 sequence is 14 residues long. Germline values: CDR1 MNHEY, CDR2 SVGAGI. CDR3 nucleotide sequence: TGTGCCAGCAGCGTCGACAGGCTAACCTACGAGCAGTACTTC. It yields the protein CASSVDRLTYEQYF.

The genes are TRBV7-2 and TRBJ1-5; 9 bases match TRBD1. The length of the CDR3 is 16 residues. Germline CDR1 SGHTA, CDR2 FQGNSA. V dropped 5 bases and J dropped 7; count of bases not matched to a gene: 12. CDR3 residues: CASSPIPGQGGQPQHF. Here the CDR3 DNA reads TGTGCCAGCAGCCCCATTCCGGGACAGGGCGGACAGCCCCAGCATTTT.

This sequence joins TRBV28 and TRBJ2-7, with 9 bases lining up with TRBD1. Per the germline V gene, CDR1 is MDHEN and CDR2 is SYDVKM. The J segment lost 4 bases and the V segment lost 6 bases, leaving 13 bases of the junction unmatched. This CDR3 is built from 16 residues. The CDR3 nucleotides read TGTGCCAGCAGACCTTCCGTGAGGACAGGGGATTACGAGCAGTACTTC. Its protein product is CASRPSVRTGDYEQYF.

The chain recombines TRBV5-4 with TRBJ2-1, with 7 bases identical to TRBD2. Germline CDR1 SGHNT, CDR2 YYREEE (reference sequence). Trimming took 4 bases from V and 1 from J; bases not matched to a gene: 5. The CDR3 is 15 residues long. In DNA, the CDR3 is TGTGCCAGCAGCCAACCGGGACTATCCTACAATGAGCAGTTCTTC. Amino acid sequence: CASSQPGLSYNEQFF.

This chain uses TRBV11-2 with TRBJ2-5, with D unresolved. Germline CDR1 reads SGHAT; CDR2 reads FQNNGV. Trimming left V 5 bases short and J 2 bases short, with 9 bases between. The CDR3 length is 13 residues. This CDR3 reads CASSRLTQETQYF. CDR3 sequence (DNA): TGTGCCAGCAGCCGCCTGACACAAGAGACCCAGTACTTC.